This entry is about one TCR beta chain. Antigen specificity is unknown. Some clones are missing from TCRdb's copy, which holds only in-frame ones; the method was immunoSEQ multiplex PCR. The data contain tens of thousands of clones, 87% of them singletons. The study took a few donor pairs, and their unstimulated naive, memory, effector memory and TEMRA subsets were sequenced. This sample stems from a study of siplizumab effects on memory and regulatory T cells. From germline, CDR1 is SGHAT and CDR2 FQNNGV. V dropped 3 bases and J dropped 3 bases, with 0 bases sitting between them. The CDR3 runs to 11 residues. Study-wide results and limits: A naive or memory phenotype could not be assigned to roughly 80-96% of the proliferating CD4+ or CD8+ clones. Unstimulated naive T cells seemed to show more diversity than memory cells did, and they also seemed to be among the major contributors to the alloresponse. Mapping to unstimulated subsets was achieved for only a minor fraction of alloreactive clones.

This sequence joins TRBV11-2 and TRBJ1-3; D gene uncertain. Sequences were obtained from naive CD8+ T cells sorted from blood. The source is a human donor in good health. CDR3 residues: CASSFGNTIYF. CDR3 nucleotide sequence: TGTGCCAGCAGCTTTGGAAACACCATATATTTT.